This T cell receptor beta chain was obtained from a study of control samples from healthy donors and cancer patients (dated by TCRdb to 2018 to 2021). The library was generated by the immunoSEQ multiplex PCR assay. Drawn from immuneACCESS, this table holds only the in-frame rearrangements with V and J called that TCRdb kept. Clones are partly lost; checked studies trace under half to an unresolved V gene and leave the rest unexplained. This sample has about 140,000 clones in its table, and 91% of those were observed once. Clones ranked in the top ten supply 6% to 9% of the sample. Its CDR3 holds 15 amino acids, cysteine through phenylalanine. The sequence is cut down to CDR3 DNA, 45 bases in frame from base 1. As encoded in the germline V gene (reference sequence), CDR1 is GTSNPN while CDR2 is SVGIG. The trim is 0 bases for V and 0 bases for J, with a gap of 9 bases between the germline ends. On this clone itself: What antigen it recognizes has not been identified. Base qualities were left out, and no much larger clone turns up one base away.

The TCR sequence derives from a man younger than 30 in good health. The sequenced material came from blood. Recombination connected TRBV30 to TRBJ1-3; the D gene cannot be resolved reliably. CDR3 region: CAWSVLGSSGNTIYF. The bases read TGTGCCTGGAGTGTTCTCGGGAGCTCTGGAAACACCATATATTTT.